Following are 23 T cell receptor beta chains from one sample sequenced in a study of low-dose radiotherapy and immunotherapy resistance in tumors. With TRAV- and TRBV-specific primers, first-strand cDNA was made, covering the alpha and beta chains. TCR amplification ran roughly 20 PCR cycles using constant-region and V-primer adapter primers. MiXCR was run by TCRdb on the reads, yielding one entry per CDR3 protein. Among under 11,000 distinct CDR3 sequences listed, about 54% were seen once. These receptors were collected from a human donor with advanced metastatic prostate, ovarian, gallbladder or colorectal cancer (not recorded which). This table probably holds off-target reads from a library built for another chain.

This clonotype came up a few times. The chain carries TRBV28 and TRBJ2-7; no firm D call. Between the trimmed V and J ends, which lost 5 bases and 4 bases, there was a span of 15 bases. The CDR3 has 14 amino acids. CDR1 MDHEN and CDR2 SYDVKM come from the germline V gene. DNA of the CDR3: TGTGCCAGCAGTACTTCCCTGGGCCTGTACGAGCAGTACTTC. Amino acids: CASSTSLGLYEQYF.

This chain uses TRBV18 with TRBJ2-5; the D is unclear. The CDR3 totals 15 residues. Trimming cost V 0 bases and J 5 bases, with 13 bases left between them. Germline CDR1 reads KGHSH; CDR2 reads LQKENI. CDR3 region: CASSPPGMKYETQYF. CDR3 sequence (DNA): TGTGCCAGCTCACCACCGGGGATGAAATATGAGACCCAGTACTTC.

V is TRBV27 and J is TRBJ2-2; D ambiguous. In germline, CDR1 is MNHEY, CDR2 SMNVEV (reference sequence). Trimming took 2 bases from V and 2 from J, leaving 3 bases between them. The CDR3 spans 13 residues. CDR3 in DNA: TGTGCCAGCAGTTTACGAAACACCGGGGAGCTGTTTTTT. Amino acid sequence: CASSLRNTGELFF.

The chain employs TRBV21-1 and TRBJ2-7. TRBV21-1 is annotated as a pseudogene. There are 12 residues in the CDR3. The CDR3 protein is CASSKDIYEQYF. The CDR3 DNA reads TGTGCCAGCAGCAAAGATATCTACGAGCAGTACTTC.

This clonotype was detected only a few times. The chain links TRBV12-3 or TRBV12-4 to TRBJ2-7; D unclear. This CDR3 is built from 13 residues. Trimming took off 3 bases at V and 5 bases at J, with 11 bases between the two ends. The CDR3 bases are TGTGCCAGCAGTTTCACGTGGGTGGACGAGCAGTACTTC. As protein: CASSFTWVDEQYF.

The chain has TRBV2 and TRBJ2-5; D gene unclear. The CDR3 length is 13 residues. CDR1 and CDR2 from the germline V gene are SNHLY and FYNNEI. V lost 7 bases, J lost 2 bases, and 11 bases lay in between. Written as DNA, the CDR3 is TGTGCCAGCAATGAGGCCCATCAAGAGACCCAGTACTTC. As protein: CASNEAHQETQYF.

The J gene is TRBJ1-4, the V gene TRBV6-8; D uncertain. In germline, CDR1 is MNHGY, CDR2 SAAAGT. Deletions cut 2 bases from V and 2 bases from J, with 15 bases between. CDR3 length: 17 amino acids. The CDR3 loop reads CASSYTPRRATNEKLFF. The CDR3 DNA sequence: TGTGCCAGCAGTTACACCCCCCGGAGGGCTACTAATGAAAAACTGTTTTTT.

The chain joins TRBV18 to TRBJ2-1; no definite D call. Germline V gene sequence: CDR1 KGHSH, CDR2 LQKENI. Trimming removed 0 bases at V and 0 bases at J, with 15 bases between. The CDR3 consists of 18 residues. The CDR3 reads CASSPPVRASGSYNEQFF. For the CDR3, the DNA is TGTGCCAGCTCACCACCGGTTAGAGCTAGTGGCTCCTACAATGAGCAGTTCTTC.

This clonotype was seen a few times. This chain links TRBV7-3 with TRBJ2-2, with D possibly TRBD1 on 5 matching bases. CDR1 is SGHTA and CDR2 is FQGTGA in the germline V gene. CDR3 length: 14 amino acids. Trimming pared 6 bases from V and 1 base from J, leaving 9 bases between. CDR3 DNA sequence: TGTGCCAGCAGTCCAGACAGGAACACCGGGGAGCTGTTTTTT. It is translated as CASSPDRNTGELFF.

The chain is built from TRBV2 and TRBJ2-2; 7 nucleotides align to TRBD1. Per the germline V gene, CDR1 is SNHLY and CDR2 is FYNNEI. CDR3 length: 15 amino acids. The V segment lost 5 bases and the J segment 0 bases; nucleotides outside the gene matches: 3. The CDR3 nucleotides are TGTGCCAGCAGTTCCGGGACAGCGAACACCGGGGAGCTGTTTTTT. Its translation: CASSSGTANTGELFF. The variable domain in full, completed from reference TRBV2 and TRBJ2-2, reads EPEVTQTPSHQVTQMGQEVILRCVPISNHLYFYWYRQILGQKVEFLVSFYNNEISEKSEIFDDQFSVERPDGSNFTLKIRSTKLEDSAMYFCASSSGTANTGELFFGEGSRLTVL.

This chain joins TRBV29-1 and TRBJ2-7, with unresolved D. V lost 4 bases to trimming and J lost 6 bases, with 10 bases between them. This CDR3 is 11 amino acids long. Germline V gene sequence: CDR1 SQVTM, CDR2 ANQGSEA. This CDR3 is CSVGISFEQYF. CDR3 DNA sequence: TGCAGCGTTGGGATCAGTTTCGAGCAGTACTTC.

DNA for the CDR3: TGTGCCAGCAGTGAGGACAGGGGGAACACCGGGGAGCTGTTTTTT. This sequence encodes CASSEDRGNTGELFF. The genes are TRBV2 and TRBJ2-2; 9 positions agree with TRBD1. This CDR3 contains 15 residues. Germline CDR1 is SNHLY and CDR2 is FYNNEI. V was clipped by 3 bases and J by 1 base; unmatched bases: 0.

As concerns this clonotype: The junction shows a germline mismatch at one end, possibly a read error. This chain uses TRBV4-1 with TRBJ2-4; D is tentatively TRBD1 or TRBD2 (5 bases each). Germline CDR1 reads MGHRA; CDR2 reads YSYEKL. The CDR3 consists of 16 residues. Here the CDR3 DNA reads TGCGCCAGCAGACAAGGGGTTCTGGAGACGAGGGACATTCAGTACTTC. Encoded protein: CASRQGVLETRDIQYF.

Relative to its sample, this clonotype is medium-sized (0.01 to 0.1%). CDR3 DNA sequence: TGTGCCAGCAGCTCAGCCTCCCGTCTCGGGACTGAAGCTTTCTTT. Translating it yields CASSSASRLGTEAFF. The chain carries TRBV28 and TRBJ1-1; the D is unclear. The CDR3 loop spans 15 amino acids. V dropped 6 bases and J dropped 5 bases, with 19 bases sitting between them. The germline gives CDR1 MDHEN, CDR2 SYDVKM. The full variable domain, in which reference TRBV28 and TRBJ1-1 provide the parts outside the CDR3, is DVKVTQSSRYLVKRTGEKVFLECVQDMDHENMFWYRQDPGLGLRLIYFSYDVKMKEKGDIPEGYSVSREKKERFSLILESASTNQTSMYLCASSSASRLGTEAFFGQGTRLTVV.

The CDR3 nucleotides read TGTGCCAGCAGTTTATACCAGCGGGAGAGGGAGACCCAGTACTTC. Translated, it gives CASSLYQRERETQYF. The chain uses TRBV28 and TRBJ2-5; TRBD2 aligns across 8 bases. The CDR3 has 15 residues. The junction had 6 bases not matched to a gene; V was cut back by 1 base and J by 5 bases. The germline CDR1 and CDR2 sequences are MDHEN and SYDVKM.

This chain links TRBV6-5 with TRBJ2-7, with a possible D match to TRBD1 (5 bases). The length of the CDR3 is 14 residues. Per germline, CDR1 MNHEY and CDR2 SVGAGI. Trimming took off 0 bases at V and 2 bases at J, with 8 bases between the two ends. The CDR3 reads CASSYSPGPYEQYF. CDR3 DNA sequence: TGTGCCAGCAGTTACTCGCCAGGGCCCTACGAGCAGTACTTC.

The CDR3 coding sequence is TGTGCCAGCAGCCAAGGGGCGGGCGCTGAAGCTTTCTTT. Its protein is CASSQGAGAEAFF. This rearrangement joins TRBV3-1 to TRBJ1-1; D gene ambiguous. The V gene lost 1 base and the J gene lost 6 bases, with 9 bases spanning the gap. The CDR3 is 13 residues long. Germline V gene data show CDR1 as LGHDT and CDR2 as YNNKEL (reference sequence).

This CDR3 is CSVGNRVSLQAGELFF. The DNA of the CDR3 is TGCAGCGTCGGCAATAGGGTGTCCCTCCAGGCTGGGGAGCTGTTTTTT. V usage is TRBV29-1 and J usage is TRBJ2-2; D call uncertain. The germline V gene has CDR1 SQVTM and CDR2 ANQGSEA. This CDR3 region has 16 residues. V gave up 6 bases and J gave up 8 bases, with 25 bases separating them.

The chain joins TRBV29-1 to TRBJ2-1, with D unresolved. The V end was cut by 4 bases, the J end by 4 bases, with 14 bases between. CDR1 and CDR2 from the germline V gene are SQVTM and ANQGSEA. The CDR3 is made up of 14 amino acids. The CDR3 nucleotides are TGCAGCGTTGCTTCGAGCGTCGGATACAATGAGCAGTTCTTC. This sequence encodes CSVASSVGYNEQFF.

In DNA, the CDR3 is TGTGCCAGCAGTTTATGGACAGGGCCGAACACTGAAGCTTTCTTT. It yields the protein CASSLWTGPNTEAFF. V and J are TRBV28 and TRBJ1-1; 7 bases are a match to TRBD1. Germline loops: CDR1 MDHEN, CDR2 SYDVKM. Trimming cost V 0 bases and J 1 base; bases outside gene matches: 2. CDR3 size: 15 residues.

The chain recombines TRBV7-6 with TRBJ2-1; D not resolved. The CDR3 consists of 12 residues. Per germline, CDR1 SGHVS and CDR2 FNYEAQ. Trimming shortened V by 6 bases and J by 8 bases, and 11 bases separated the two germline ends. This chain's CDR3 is CASSPDWDEQFF. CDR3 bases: TGTGCCAGCAGTCCAGATTGGGATGAGCAGTTCTTC.

CDR3 in DNA: TGTGCCAGCAGTTACGCATCTTTCACCAGCAATCAGCCCCAGCATTTT. Its translation is CASSYASFTSNQPQHF. The V gene is TRBV6-6, the J gene TRBJ1-5; D call uncertain. Trimming left V 2 bases short and J 1 base short, with 12 bases between. CDR1 is MNHNY and CDR2 is SVGAGI in the germline V gene (reference sequence). The CDR3 is 16 amino acids.

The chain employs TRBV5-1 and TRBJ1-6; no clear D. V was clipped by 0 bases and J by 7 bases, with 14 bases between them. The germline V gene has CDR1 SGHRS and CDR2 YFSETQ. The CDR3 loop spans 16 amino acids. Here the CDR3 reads CASSLEDSTANSPLHF. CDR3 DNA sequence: TGCGCCAGCAGCTTGGAGGATTCTACGGCAAATTCACCCCTCCACTTT.